This T cell receptor (beta chain) was obtained from a study of regulatory T cells in long-lasting Graves disease (dated by TCRdb to about 2021). In terms of the full investigation: In the newly diagnosed Graves' disease group, patients had been taking antithyroid drugs for less than 3 months. The study was registered as a clinical trial and conducted in China. Persistent Graves' disease patients were compared with newly diagnosed Graves' disease patients by peripheral blood TCR sequencing and RNA sequencing. A total of roughly 33 samples underwent TCR sequencing: some 13 from persistent and roughly 20 from newly diagnosed Graves' disease patients.

This clonotype was recorded many times. Its antigen has not been determined. No quality values exist for individual bases; no much larger clone is one base distant. Reading the label with the study, this specimen's time point is: newly diagnosed GD, antithyroid drugs for less than 3 months. For both TCR sequencing and RNA sequencing, RNA was extracted from PBMCs in TRIzol. The diagnosis of Graves' disease was made according to American Thyroid Association guidelines. Recruitment of patients was carried out at an endocrinology department in Xi'an, China. From each patient, around 9 milliliters of peripheral blood was collected into an EDTA anticoagulant tube. Ficoll Paque Plus density gradient separation was used to isolate PBMCs, and no further T cell sorting was performed. An Agilent 2100 Bioanalyzer and agarose gel were used to check RNA quality, and a NanoDrop 2000 was used to measure RNA concentration.

Preparation of the library involved multiplex PCR. The listed sequencing device is Illumina HiSeq 4000. CDR3 regions were amplified by Arm-PCR with iRepertoire HTBI primers to construct TCR beta libraries. Gel purification was performed on PCR products prior to sequencing. On the study's bioinformatics: Gene usage analysis of CDR3 amino acid clonotypes relied on the 62 TRBV and 14 TRBJ segments identified across samples. Filtered high-quality paired reads were merged into contigs using COPE and FqMerger. BLAST was used to align contigs to the IMGT TRBV, TRBD and TRBJ reference genes, and CDR3 was defined following IMGT. Any clonotype with a frequency above 0.1% was counted as a highly expanded clone. Shannon entropy served as the measure of repertoire diversity, while the Gini coefficient captured V-J evenness. A clonotype was considered public if more than one individual shared it. TCRdb trimmed the raw reads at Q25, called clones with MiXCR and kept productive beta chains. Each record represents a unique CDR3 protein, reported with the most common genes and DNA among its rows. These V and J calls are TCRdb output, not the study's own analysis. For this sample the table gives roughly 500,000 distinct CDR3 sequences, of which 13% were detected only once. Approximately 9.3% of the sample is taken by the ten largest.

Here is what the overall study found, with its caveats: Sequencing and analysis were restricted to the TCR beta chain. Persistent disease showed preferential use of TRBV28, TRBJ1-2 and TRBJ2-5, whereas newly diagnosed disease favored TRBV20-1 and TRBJ2-1. The study examined only peripheral blood because the primary lesion, thyroid tissue, could not be accessed. Persistent Graves' disease patients showed lower TCR Shannon entropy and fewer highly expanded clones than newly diagnosed patients, suggesting clonal expansion. Persistent patients shared more public clonotypes among themselves (around 2,500) than newly diagnosed patients did (more than 850). The small sample size was acknowledged by the authors as a limitation that may reduce accuracy.

Its CDR3 holds 17 amino acids, cysteine through phenylalanine. The entry retains the CDR3 DNA only, 51 bases that are in frame from base 1. The germline V gene yields MNHNS for CDR1 and SASEGT for CDR2. V and J are trimmed by 5 bases and 1 base, and the gene matches miss 7 bases of the junction. This same sample was also taken into another study, of T cells in Graves' hyperthyroidism and ophthalmopathy. From the second report: Graves' hyperthyroidism was defined as stable when no progression to ophthalmopathy occurred over 18 months of follow-up. Hyperthyroidism patients were newly diagnosed, had a disease duration of under 2 months, and were aged 18 to 65 years. Any patient with an uncontrolled infection, another autoimmune disease, pregnancy or lactation was excluded. Diagnoses were based on clinical symptoms, serum thyroxine and TRAb, thyroid ultrasound and orbital computed tomography. The first round of RT-PCR for the TCR CDR3 was performed with the HTBI primer set and the Qiagen OneStep RT-PCR kit. Most expanded thyroid clonotypes (frequency above 0.001) were also detected in blood, suggesting blood repertoires may reflect thyroid immune responses. In cross-validation, a model built on a 13 V-J signature told ophthalmopathy apart from stable hyperthyroidism with 85% to 90% sensitivity and about 81% specificity, and in testing the same model reached 80%/75%. During validation, the model predicted progression to ophthalmopathy a median of approximately 7 months ahead of onset, with around 65% sensitivity and more than 72% specificity. TCR V-J signatures able to tell the groups apart were searched for in a discovery cohort of 90 to 100 patients, of whom more than 40 had Graves' ophthalmopathy and more than 55 had stable Graves' hyperthyroidism. Prospective prediction of ophthalmopathy was tested in an independent validation cohort consisting of some 19 hyperthyroidism patients and about 17 patients who later progressed to ophthalmopathy. The 100 discovery patients were randomly split 7:3 into training and test sets. In more than 5 Graves' hyperthyroidism patients, the study also compared T-cell repertoires from thyroid tissue with T-cell repertoires from blood. After sampling, hyperthyroidism patients received methimazole starting at 30 mg daily, and ophthalmopathy patients received high-dose intravenous methylprednisolone. A second multiplex PCR round built the libraries, followed by size selection and purification. Libraries were sequenced paired-end with 100 bp reads on an Illumina HiSeq2000. Raw data were processed with SOAPnuke, discarding reads with adapters, uncalled bases, mean Phred below 15, or no exact constant-primer or identifier match. COPE v1.2.5 was used to merge the high-quality paired reads, and each unique nucleotide sequence was defined as a clonotype. MiTCR v1.1 was used to align the clonotypes against IMGT TRBV, TRBD and TRBJ reference segments. Analysis was restricted to V-J combinations with a frequency above 0.0001, which covered 99% to 99.2% of repertoires. The TCS score was defined as F50 (clonal expansion) divided by E x V (chaos), with BLOSUM62-based TCRdist calculated between CDR3 peptides within each V-J. Welch's t-statistics and random forest reduced several hundred V-J features to roughly 13, which were used in a naive Bayes classifier (R e1071). No statistical method was used to fix the sample size in advance, and group allocation was not hidden from the investigators. TCR Vbeta CDR3 sequencing of 135 peripheral blood samples (about 45 ophthalmopathy, 75 hyperthyroidism and about 17 progressor patients) is reported in the paper.

Recombination joined TRBV6-1 with TRBJ1-6; TRBD1 agrees with 8 junctional bases. The origin of this receptor is a young man with Graves disease. Donor details come from another sample of the same person, matched by shared clones. The sequencing here drew on peripheral blood mononuclear cells (PBMCs), taken at new diagnosis, from a patient treated with antithyroid drugs. The nucleotides are TGTGCCAGCAGTCTTACCCAGGGGGCATCCTATAATTCACCCCTCCACTTT. It encodes CASSLTQGASYNSPLHF.